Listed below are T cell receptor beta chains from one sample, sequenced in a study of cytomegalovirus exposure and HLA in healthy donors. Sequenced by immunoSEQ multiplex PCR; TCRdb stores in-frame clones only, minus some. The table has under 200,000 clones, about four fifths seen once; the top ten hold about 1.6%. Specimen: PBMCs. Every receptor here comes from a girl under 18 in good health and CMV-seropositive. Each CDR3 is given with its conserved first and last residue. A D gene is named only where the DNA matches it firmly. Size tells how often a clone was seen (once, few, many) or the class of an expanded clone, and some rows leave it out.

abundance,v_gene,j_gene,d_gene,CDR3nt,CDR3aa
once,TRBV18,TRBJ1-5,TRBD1,TGTGCCAGCTCACCAGAAACAGGGGGCGGCAATCAGCCCCAGCATTTT,CASSPETGGGNQPQHF
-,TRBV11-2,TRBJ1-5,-,TGTGCCAGCAGCTTAGGTATCGGGGGGGAGAGGAATCAGCCCCAGCATTTT,CASSLGIGGERNQPQHF
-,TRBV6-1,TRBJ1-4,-,TGTGCCAGCAGTGAAGTGGAGTCGCGGTTCGGAGGGGAAAAACTGTTTTTT,CASSEVESRFGGEKLFF
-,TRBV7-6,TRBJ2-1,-,TGTGCCAGCAGCCTTATCGGGGGTTTTAACGAGCAGTTCTTC,CASSLIGGFNEQFF
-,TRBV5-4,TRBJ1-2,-,TGTGCCAGCAGCTTGTTCAAGAGCTCAAACTATGGCTACACCTTC,CASSLFKSSNYGYTF
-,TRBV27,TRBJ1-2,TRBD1,TGTGCCAGCAGTGTGGACAGGGGCTATGGCTACACCTTC,CASSVDRGYGYTF
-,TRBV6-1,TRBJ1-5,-,TGTGCCAGCAGTGAGATACAGCCAGGGTTTCAGCCCCAGCATTTT,CASSEIQPGFQPQHF
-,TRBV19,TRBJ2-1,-,TGTGCCAGTAGTATATCACAGGGAGAGGGCGATGAGCAGTTCTTC,CASSISQGEGDEQFF
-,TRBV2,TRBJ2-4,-,TGTGCCAGCAGTTCCCTCGCGTGGGGGCCAAAGATTGGCAAAAACATTCAGTACTTC,CASSSLAWGPKIGKNIQYF
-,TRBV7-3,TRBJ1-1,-,TGTGCCAGCAGCTTAGGGGGGTTGTCGTACTTGAACACTGAAGCTTTCTTT,CASSLGGLSYLNTEAFF
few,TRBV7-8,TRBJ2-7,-,TGTGCCAGCAGCTTAGGGGGAGGACTTTACGAGCAGTACTTC,CASSLGGGLYEQYF
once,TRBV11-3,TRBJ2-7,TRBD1,TGTGCCAGCAGCTTCTCATGGACAGGGGGGACCTACGAGCAGTACTTC,CASSFSWTGGTYEQYF
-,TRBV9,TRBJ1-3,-,TGTGCCAGCAGCGTAGAACAGAGTGGAAACACCATATATTTT,CASSVEQSGNTIYF
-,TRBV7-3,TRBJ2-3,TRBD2,TGTGCCAGCAGCCCCGGGACTAGCCTGAGGAGGCAGTATTTT,CASSPGTSLRRQYF
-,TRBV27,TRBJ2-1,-,TGTGCCAGCAGCAAGGCGGGCAATGAGCAGTTCTTC,CASSKAGNEQFF
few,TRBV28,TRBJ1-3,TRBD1,TGTGCCAGCATCACTCCGCGCCGAGACAGGGGTGGAAACACCATATATTTT,CASITPRRDRGGNTIYF
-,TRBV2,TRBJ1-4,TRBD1,TGTGCCAGCGGGGGACAGGGGGCCGAAAAACTGTTTTTT,CASGGQGAEKLFF
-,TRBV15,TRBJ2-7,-,TGTGCCACCAGCCCAGAGGTGAACGACTACGAGCAGTACTTC,CATSPEVNDYEQYF
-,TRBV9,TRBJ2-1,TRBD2,TGTGCCAGCAGCGGGGGGGTGGGGGGACTAGATGACGATGAGCAGTTCTTC,CASSGGVGGLDDDEQFF
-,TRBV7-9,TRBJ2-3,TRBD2,TGTGCCAGCAGCTTAATGGCTGGTAGCGGGGGCACAGATACGCAGTATTTT,CASSLMAGSGGTDTQYF
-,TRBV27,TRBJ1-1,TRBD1,TGTGCCAGCAGTTCTACAGGGGGCGCGGGGACTGAAGCTTTCTTT,CASSSTGGAGTEAFF
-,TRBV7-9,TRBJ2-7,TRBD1,TGTGCCAGCAGCTTTTCCGGGGACAGGGCCTACGAGCAGTACTTC,CASSFSGDRAYEQYF
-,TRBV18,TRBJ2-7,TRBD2,TGTGCCAGCTCACCGGGAGGGAGTTTTGGGACCATAACCTACGAGCAGTACTTC,CASSPGGSFGTITYEQYF
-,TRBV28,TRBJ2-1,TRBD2,TGTGCCAGCACCACCCCCGGGAGGCCCACCTACAATGAGCAGTTCTTC,CASTTPGRPTYNEQFF